The rows below give T cell receptor beta chains drawn from one sample of a study of T cell responses to AZD1222 COVID-19 vaccine. Produced via immunoSEQ multiplex PCR; TCRdb's table is partial and in-frame only. The table records over 35,000 clones, around 80% of them present only once. The sequencing used peripheral blood, collected 28 days after the second dose of the MenACWY control vaccine. Every receptor here comes from an adult who received the MenACWY meningococcal vaccine as a control. Both conserved end residues are part of each CDR3. A D gene is named only where the DNA matches it firmly. Clone size appears in some rows only: once, few, many, or a class for an expanded clone.

D gene: TRBD1; clone size: once; V gene: TRBV2; J gene: TRBJ2-2; CDR3 DNA: TGTGCCAGCAGAACCGGGACAGAGAACACCGGGGAGCTGTTTTTT; CDR3 protein: CASRTGTENTGELFF
D gene: .; clone size: .; V gene: TRBV5-4; J gene: TRBJ1-2; CDR3 DNA: TGTGCCAGCAGCTTGGCAGGGATTGATGGCTACACCTTC; CDR3 protein: CASSLAGIDGYTF
D gene: .; clone size: .; V gene: TRBV4-2; J gene: TRBJ2-5; CDR3 DNA: TGTGCCAGCAGCCATCGTGCTCAAGAGACCCAGTACTTC; CDR3 protein: CASSHRAQETQYF
D gene: .; clone size: .; V gene: TRBV25-1; J gene: TRBJ1-5; CDR3 DNA: TGTGCCAGCAGTGCGGGTGTTAGCAATCAGCCCCAGCATTTT; CDR3 protein: CASSAGVSNQPQHF
D gene: .; clone size: .; V gene: TRBV5-5; J gene: TRBJ2-5; CDR3 DNA: TGTGCCAGCAGCCCCCGGGACGTCGACCAAGAGACCCAGTACTTC; CDR3 protein: CASSPRDVDQETQYF
D gene: .; clone size: .; V gene: TRBV3-1/TRBV3-2; J gene: TRBJ2-7; CDR3 DNA: TGTGCCAGCAGCCAAGAAGAGGGGCTAGGGCGAAGGGAGCAGTACTTC; CDR3 protein: CASSQEEGLGRREQYF
D gene: TRBD1; clone size: .; V gene: TRBV18; J gene: TRBJ1-2; CDR3 DNA: TGTGCCAGCTCATCTCGGACAGGGGGCGAGAATGGCTACACCTTC; CDR3 protein: CASSSRTGGENGYTF
D gene: .; clone size: .; V gene: TRBV6-5; J gene: TRBJ2-1; CDR3 DNA: TGTGCCAGCAGGGCTCGGGGTAAAGGCAATGAGCAGTTCTTC; CDR3 protein: CASRARGKGNEQFF
D gene: .; clone size: medium-sized; V gene: TRBV7-6; J gene: TRBJ1-1; CDR3 DNA: TGTGCCAGCAGCTTAGGCGGGGGCACTGAAGCTTTCTTT; CDR3 protein: CASSLGGGTEAFF
D gene: .; clone size: .; V gene: TRBV19; J gene: TRBJ1-1; CDR3 DNA: TGTGCCAGTAGTATAGATGGAGGAGAGCGGGCTTTCTTT; CDR3 protein: CASSIDGGERAFF
D gene: TRBD1; clone size: .; V gene: TRBV24-1; J gene: TRBJ1-2; CDR3 DNA: TGTGCCACCAGTGACTCGCCGGGACAGGGAGAGGACTATGGCTACACCTTC; CDR3 protein: CATSDSPGQGEDYGYTF
D gene: TRBD2; clone size: .; V gene: TRBV30; J gene: TRBJ2-1; CDR3 DNA: TGTGCCTGGAGTTCCCTTTCGGGACTAGCGGGCCACGGGATGGTCTTC; CDR3 protein: CAWSSLSGLAGHGMVF
D gene: .; clone size: .; V gene: TRBV19; J gene: TRBJ1-2; CDR3 DNA: TGTGCCAGTATTAACCTAGTGGGGGGGCGAGCAATCGGCTACACCTTC; CDR3 protein: CASINLVGGRAIGYTF
D gene: TRBD1; clone size: .; V gene: TRBV12-3/TRBV12-4; J gene: TRBJ1-1; CDR3 DNA: TGTGCCAGCGACGAGGGGGCTAAGGCTTTCTTT; CDR3 protein: CASDEGAKAFF
D gene: .; clone size: .; V gene: TRBV5-1; J gene: TRBJ1-6; CDR3 DNA: TGCGCCAGCAGCCCCCGGGGGGGCGATTCACCCCTCCACTTT; CDR3 protein: CASSPRGGDSPLHF
D gene: .; clone size: .; V gene: TRBV27; J gene: TRBJ1-5; CDR3 DNA: TGTGCCAGCAGGACCTCCCGCAATCAGCCCCAGCATTTT; CDR3 protein: CASRTSRNQPQHF
D gene: .; clone size: .; V gene: TRBV5-8; J gene: TRBJ2-5; CDR3 DNA: TGTGCCAGCAGCCCCCCAGGGATCATCAGGGAGACCCAGTACTTC; CDR3 protein: CASSPPGIIRETQYF
D gene: TRBD1; clone size: .; V gene: TRBV7-9; J gene: TRBJ1-2; CDR3 DNA: TGTGCCAGCAGCCCGAATGACAGGGGACATTTATATGGCTACACCTTC; CDR3 protein: CASSPNDRGHLYGYTF
D gene: TRBD1; clone size: once; V gene: TRBV14; J gene: TRBJ1-1; CDR3 DNA: TGTGCCAGCAGCCAAGAAGGGGGCCGGGTCCACCTGGCTTTCTTT; CDR3 protein: CASSQEGGRVHLAFF
D gene: .; clone size: few; V gene: TRBV24-1; J gene: TRBJ2-2; CDR3 DNA: TGTGCCACCAGTGATTTGCAGGGAAACACCGGGGAGCTGTTTTTT; CDR3 protein: CATSDLQGNTGELFF
D gene: TRBD2; clone size: .; V gene: TRBV30; J gene: TRBJ2-7; CDR3 DNA: TGTGCCTGGAGTGTACGGGAGCGGGATGTCGACGAGCAGTACTTC; CDR3 protein: CAWSVRERDVDEQYF
D gene: .; clone size: .; V gene: TRBV30; J gene: TRBJ1-5; CDR3 DNA: TGTGCCTGGAGTTCCAGCCTCAATCAGCCCCAGCATTTT; CDR3 protein: CAWSSSLNQPQHF
D gene: .; clone size: few; V gene: TRBV7-8; J gene: TRBJ1-6; CDR3 DNA: TGTGCCAGCAGCCTCAAAACCGACTCACCCCTCCACTTT; CDR3 protein: CASSLKTDSPLHF
D gene: .; clone size: .; V gene: TRBV28; J gene: TRBJ1-1; CDR3 DNA: TGTGCCAGCAGACTCTCCATATTGGGGACTGAAGCTTTCTTT; CDR3 protein: CASRLSILGTEAFF
D gene: .; clone size: .; V gene: TRBV3-1/TRBV3-2; J gene: TRBJ2-3; CDR3 DNA: TGTGCCAGCAGCCACTTTAGGGGTTCGCAGTATTTT; CDR3 protein: CASSHFRGSQYF
D gene: .; clone size: once; V gene: TRBV2; J gene: TRBJ1-6; CDR3 DNA: TGTGCCAGCAGTTCCTACCATTCACCCCTCCACTTT; CDR3 protein: CASSSYHSPLHF
D gene: .; clone size: .; V gene: TRBV4-1; J gene: TRBJ2-7; CDR3 DNA: TGCGCCAGCAGCCAAGGCCAGCGGGTAGGGTACGAGCAGTACTTC; CDR3 protein: CASSQGQRVGYEQYF
D gene: .; clone size: .; V gene: TRBV6-5; J gene: TRBJ2-4; CDR3 DNA: TGTGCCAGCAGTTACTCGGAGGGGGGCAACATTCAGTACTTC; CDR3 protein: CASSYSEGGNIQYF
D gene: TRBD1; clone size: .; V gene: TRBV18; J gene: TRBJ1-5; CDR3 DNA: TGTGCCAGCTCACCATCAGGGGGCCTGACCTATAGCAATCAGCCCCAGCATTTT; CDR3 protein: CASSPSGGLTYSNQPQHF
D gene: .; clone size: .; V gene: TRBV7-2; J gene: TRBJ1-1; CDR3 DNA: TGTGCCAGCAGCTCCCGCTCCTCGACACGTCGGACTGAAGCTTTCTTT; CDR3 protein: CASSSRSSTRRTEAFF
D gene: .; clone size: .; V gene: TRBV7-9; J gene: TRBJ1-2; CDR3 DNA: TGTGCCAGCATCCCCCCGGGAGGGGGAGGCTACACCTTC; CDR3 protein: CASIPPGGGGYTF
D gene: TRBD1; clone size: .; V gene: TRBV6-5; J gene: TRBJ1-6; CDR3 DNA: TGTGCCAGCAACAATGGACAGGGAAGGTCACCCCTCCACTTT; CDR3 protein: CASNNGQGRSPLHF
D gene: .; clone size: .; V gene: TRBV18; J gene: TRBJ2-5; CDR3 DNA: TGTGCCAGCTCAGGCGGTCGGAAGGAGACCCAGTACTTC; CDR3 protein: CASSGGRKETQYF
D gene: TRBD1; clone size: .; V gene: TRBV5-1; J gene: TRBJ2-5; CDR3 DNA: TGCGCCAGCAGCCCGGGACAGCCCCAAGAGACCCAGTACTTC; CDR3 protein: CASSPGQPQETQYF
D gene: .; clone size: few; V gene: TRBV5-4; J gene: TRBJ2-7; CDR3 DNA: TGTGCCAGCAGCTTCGGTTCCTCGGGGGCCGAGCAGTACTTC; CDR3 protein: CASSFGSSGAEQYF
D gene: .; clone size: .; V gene: TRBV5-6; J gene: TRBJ1-1; CDR3 DNA: TGTGCCAGCAGCTGGAGTCAGGGACAATACATGAACACTGAAGCTTTCTTT; CDR3 protein: CASSWSQGQYMNTEAFF
D gene: .; clone size: .; V gene: TRBV2; J gene: TRBJ2-2; CDR3 DNA: TGTGCCAGCATCGAAAGGGGGAGCGGGGAGCTGTTTTTT; CDR3 protein: CASIERGSGELFF
D gene: TRBD2; clone size: .; V gene: TRBV6-4; J gene: TRBJ2-5; CDR3 DNA: TGTGCCAGCAGTGTTACCAGCGGGGGGGGCGAGACCCAGTACTTC; CDR3 protein: CASSVTSGGGETQYF
D gene: .; clone size: .; V gene: TRBV5-1; J gene: TRBJ2-5; CDR3 DNA: TGCGCCAGCAGATCGGGGAAAGAGACCCAGTACTTC; CDR3 protein: CASRSGKETQYF
D gene: TRBD2; clone size: .; V gene: TRBV28; J gene: TRBJ2-3; CDR3 DNA: TGTGCCAGCAGTTTATATGGCGGGAGGACAGATACGCAGTATTTT; CDR3 protein: CASSLYGGRTDTQYF
D gene: .; clone size: .; V gene: TRBV19; J gene: TRBJ2-1; CDR3 DNA: TGTGCCAGTAGTGGGGGCACTTATGAGCAGTTCTTC; CDR3 protein: CASSGGTYEQFF
D gene: .; clone size: medium-sized; V gene: TRBV5-6; J gene: TRBJ1-5; CDR3 DNA: TGTGCCAGCAGCCGAGGATGGGAGGAGGAACAGCCCCAGCATTTT; CDR3 protein: CASSRGWEEEQPQHF
D gene: .; clone size: .; V gene: TRBV29-1; J gene: TRBJ1-5; CDR3 DNA: TGCAGCGTTGGGGCAGAACAGAATCAGCCCCAGCATTTT; CDR3 protein: CSVGAEQNQPQHF
D gene: .; clone size: once; V gene: TRBV6-5; J gene: TRBJ2-2; CDR3 DNA: TGTGCCAGCAGTTACTCGACCGGGGAGCTGTTTTTT; CDR3 protein: CASSYSTGELFF
D gene: TRBD1; clone size: .; V gene: TRBV29-1; J gene: TRBJ2-4; CDR3 DNA: TGCAGCGTCCCTGGACAGGCGTTGAACATTCAGTACTTC; CDR3 protein: CSVPGQALNIQYF
D gene: .; clone size: .; V gene: TRBV4-1; J gene: TRBJ1-5; CDR3 DNA: TGCGCCAGCAGCCAAGGCAGGGTCTATAGCAATCAGCCCCAGCATTTT; CDR3 protein: CASSQGRVYSNQPQHF
D gene: TRBD1; clone size: .; V gene: TRBV11-3; J gene: TRBJ1-5; CDR3 DNA: TGTGCCAGCAGCCTTCCGGGACAGGGGGCGGGGCAGCCCCAGCATTTT; CDR3 protein: CASSLPGQGAGQPQHF
D gene: .; clone size: .; V gene: TRBV3-1/TRBV3-2; J gene: TRBJ2-5; CDR3 DNA: TGTGCCAGCAGCCAAAATCCTACAGGGATCGGAGAGACCCAGTACTTC; CDR3 protein: CASSQNPTGIGETQYF
D gene: .; clone size: few; V gene: TRBV28; J gene: TRBJ2-1; CDR3 DNA: TGTGCCAGCAGTTTAAGGCAGGAGCAGTTCTTC; CDR3 protein: CASSLRQEQFF
D gene: TRBD2; clone size: once; V gene: TRBV11-3; J gene: TRBJ2-1; CDR3 DNA: TGTGCCAGCAGCTTACGAGGCGGGAGCGATGAGCAGTTCTTC; CDR3 protein: CASSLRGGSDEQFF
D gene: .; clone size: .; V gene: TRBV5-6; J gene: TRBJ1-2; CDR3 DNA: TGTGCCAGCAGCTTGGTACGGGGGGGCCAGTATGGCTACACCTTC; CDR3 protein: CASSLVRGGQYGYTF
D gene: TRBD1; clone size: .; V gene: TRBV18; J gene: TRBJ1-1; CDR3 DNA: TGTGCCAGCTCACTCAGGGGGCACACTGAAGCTTTCTTT; CDR3 protein: CASSLRGHTEAFF
D gene: .; clone size: .; V gene: TRBV28; J gene: TRBJ1-4; CDR3 DNA: TGTGCCAGCAGTCTGTACGTGTCAACTAATGAAAAACTGTTTTTT; CDR3 protein: CASSLYVSTNEKLFF